The 5 T cell receptor beta chains below all came from one sample that was sequenced in a study of T-cell reconstitution after alpha-beta-depleted transplantation in children. Unique molecular identifiers were incorporated when the TCRbeta library was constructed. Each CDR3 protein gets one entry after TCRdb re-called the PCR reads with MiXCR. The sample yields 700,000 to 850,000 distinct CDR3 sequences, roughly 15% seen once. The material was PBMCs, mostly from graft donor cells, obtained 360 days after TCRalphabeta/CD19-depleted stem cell transplant. These receptors came from a male patient aged 10 to 17 who had a stem cell transplant for acute lymphoblastic leukemia, so the T cells may come from the graft donor.

This clonotype appeared a few times. The chain recombines TRBV12-5 with TRBJ1-1; maybe TRBD1 (6 bases). The CDR3 contains 18 residues. With 0 bases removed from V and 5 bases from J, the gap between germline ends came to 22 bases. The germline V gene encodes CDR1 LGHNT and CDR2 FRNRAP. The DNA of the CDR3 is TGTGCTAGTGGTTTGGTACTCCCCCTACAGGGCGCGAGAACTGAAGCTTTCTTT. Protein product: CASGLVLPLQGARTEAFF. Full variable domain (outside the CDR3, taken from reference TRBV12-5 and TRBJ1-1): DARVTQTPRHKVTEMGQEVTMRCQPILGHNTVFWYRQTMMQGLELLAYFRNRAPLDDSGMPKDRFSAEMPDATLATLKIQPSEPRDSAVYFCASGLVLPLQGARTEAFFGQGTRLTVV.

This clonotype has a handful of counts. The chain links TRBV5-1 to TRBJ1-4, with D uncertain. There are 12 residues in the CDR3. V lost 5 bases and J lost 2, with 4 bases in between. CDR1 and CDR2 (germline): SGHRS, YFSETQ. The CDR3 region has the DNA TGCGCCAGCAGATATACTAATGAAAAACTGTTTTTT. Translating gives CASRYTNEKLFF.

The J gene is TRBJ2-2, the V gene TRBV6-1, with 7 bases matching TRBD1. This CDR3 spans 13 amino acids. V lost 8 bases and J lost 4; bases outside the gene matches: 4. CDR1 and CDR2 (germline): MNHNS, SASEGT. The CDR3 DNA is TGTGCCAGCGGACACAGGGGCACCGGGGAGCTGTTTTTT. Translated: CASGHRGTGELFF.

Only a few counts were recorded for this clonotype. V usage is TRBV7-2 and J usage is TRBJ2-7, with 10 bases lining up with TRBD1. The germline gives CDR1 SGHTA, CDR2 FQGNSA. The V segment lost 5 bases and the J segment 6 bases; nucleotides outside the gene matches: 7. The CDR3 sequence is 14 residues long. The CDR3 DNA reads TGTGCCAGCAGCGCGGGACAGGGGTTGCTCGAGCAGTACTTC. Protein: CASSAGQGLLEQYF.

The chain couples TRBV6-2 or TRBV6-3 to TRBJ2-1; no reliable D call. The germline V gene has CDR1 MNHEY and CDR2 SVGEGT. The ends were cut back, 8 bases at V and 5 bases at J, with 10 bases in the middle. CDR3 length: 12 amino acids. CDR3 in amino acids: CASAPRDNEQFF. The CDR3 DNA reads TGTGCCAGCGCCCCTCGCGACAATGAGCAGTTCTTC.